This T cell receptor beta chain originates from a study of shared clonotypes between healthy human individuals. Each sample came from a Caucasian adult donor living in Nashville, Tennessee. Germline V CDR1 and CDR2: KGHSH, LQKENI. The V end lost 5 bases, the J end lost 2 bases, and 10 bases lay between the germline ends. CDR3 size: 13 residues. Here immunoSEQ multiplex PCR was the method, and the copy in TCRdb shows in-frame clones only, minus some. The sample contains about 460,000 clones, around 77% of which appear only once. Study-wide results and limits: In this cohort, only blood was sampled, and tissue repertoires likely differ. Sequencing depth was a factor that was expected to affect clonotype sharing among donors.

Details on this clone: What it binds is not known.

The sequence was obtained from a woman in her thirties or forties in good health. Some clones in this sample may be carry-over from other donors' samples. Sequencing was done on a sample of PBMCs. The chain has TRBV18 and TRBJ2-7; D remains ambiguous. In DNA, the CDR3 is TGTGCCAGCTCAAACGGAGAAACCTACGAGCAGTACTTC. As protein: CASSNGETYEQYF.